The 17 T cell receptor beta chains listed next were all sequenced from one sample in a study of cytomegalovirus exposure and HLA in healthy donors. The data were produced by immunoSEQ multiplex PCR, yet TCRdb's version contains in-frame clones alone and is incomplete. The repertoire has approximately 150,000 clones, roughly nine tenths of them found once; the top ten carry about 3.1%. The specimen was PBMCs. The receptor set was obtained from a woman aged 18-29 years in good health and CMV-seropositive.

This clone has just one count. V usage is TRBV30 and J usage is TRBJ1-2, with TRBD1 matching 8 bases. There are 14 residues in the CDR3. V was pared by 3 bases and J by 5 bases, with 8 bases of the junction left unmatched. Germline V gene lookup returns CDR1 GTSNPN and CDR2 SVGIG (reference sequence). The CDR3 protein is CAWRHNTGGYGYTF. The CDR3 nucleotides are TGTGCCTGGAGGCATAATACAGGGGGGTATGGCTACACCTTC.

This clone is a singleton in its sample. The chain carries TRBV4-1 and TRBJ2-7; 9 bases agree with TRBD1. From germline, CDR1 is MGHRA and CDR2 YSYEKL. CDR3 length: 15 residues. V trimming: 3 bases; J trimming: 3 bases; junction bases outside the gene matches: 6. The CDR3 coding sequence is TGCGCCAGCAGCCATCCGGGACAGGGCCTCTACGAGCAGTACTTC. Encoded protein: CASSHPGQGLYEQYF.

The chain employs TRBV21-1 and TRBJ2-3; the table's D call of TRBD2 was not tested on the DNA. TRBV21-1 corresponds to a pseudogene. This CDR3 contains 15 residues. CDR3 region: CASSQTSGHMDTQYF. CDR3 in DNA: TGTGCCAGCAGCCAGACTAGCGGACATATGGATACGCAGTATTTT.

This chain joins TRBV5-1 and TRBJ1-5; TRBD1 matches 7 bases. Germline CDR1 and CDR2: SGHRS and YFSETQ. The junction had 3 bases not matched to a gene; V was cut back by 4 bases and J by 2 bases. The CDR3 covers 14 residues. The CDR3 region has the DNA TGCGCCAGCAGCATCGGACAGGGCAATCAGCCCCAGCATTTT. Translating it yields CASSIGQGNQPQHF. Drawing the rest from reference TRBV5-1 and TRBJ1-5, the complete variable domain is KAGVTQTPRYLIKTRGQQVTLSCSPISGHRSVSWYQQTPGQGLQFLFEYFSETQRNKGNFPGRFSGRQFSNSRSEMNVSTLELGDSALYLCASSIGQGNQPQHFGDGTRLSIL.

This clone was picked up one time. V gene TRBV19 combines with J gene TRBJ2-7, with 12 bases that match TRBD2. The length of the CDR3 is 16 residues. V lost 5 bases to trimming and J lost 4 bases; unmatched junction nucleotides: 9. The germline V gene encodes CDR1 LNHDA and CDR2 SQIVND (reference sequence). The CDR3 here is CASSFRRLAGVYEQYF. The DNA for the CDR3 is TGTGCCAGTAGTTTTCGACGACTAGCGGGAGTATACGAGCAGTACTTC. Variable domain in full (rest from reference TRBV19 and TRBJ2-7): DGGITQSPKYLFRKEGQNVTLSCEQNLNHDAMYWYRQDPGQGLRLIYYSQIVNDFQKGDIAEGYSVSREKKESFPLTVTSAQKNPTAFYLCASSFRRLAGVYEQYFGPGTRLTVT.

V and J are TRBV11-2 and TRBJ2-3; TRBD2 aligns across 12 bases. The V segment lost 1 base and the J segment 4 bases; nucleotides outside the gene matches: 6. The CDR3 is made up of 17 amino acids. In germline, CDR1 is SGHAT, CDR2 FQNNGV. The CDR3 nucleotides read TGTGCCAGCAGCTTAGGGACTAGCGGGATGGTGGCAGATACGCAGTATTTT. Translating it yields CASSLGTSGMVADTQYF.

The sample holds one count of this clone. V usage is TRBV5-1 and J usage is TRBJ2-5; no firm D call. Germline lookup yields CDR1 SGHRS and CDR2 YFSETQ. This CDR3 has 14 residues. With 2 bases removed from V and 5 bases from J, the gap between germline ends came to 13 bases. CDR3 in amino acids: CASSLVSHRETQYF. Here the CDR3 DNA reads TGCGCCAGCAGCTTAGTAAGCCACCGGGAGACCCAGTACTTC.

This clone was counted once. The CDR3 nucleotides read TGTGCCAGCAGCTTGGATCGCGGGAGGGCCTACGAGCAGTACTTC. It encodes CASSLDRGRAYEQYF. V usage is TRBV5-4 and J usage is TRBJ2-7; 9 nucleotides agree with TRBD2. This CDR3 region has 15 residues. Germline V gene sequence: CDR1 SGHNT, CDR2 YYREEE (reference sequence). V was pared by 0 bases and J by 2 bases, with 3 bases of the junction left unmatched.

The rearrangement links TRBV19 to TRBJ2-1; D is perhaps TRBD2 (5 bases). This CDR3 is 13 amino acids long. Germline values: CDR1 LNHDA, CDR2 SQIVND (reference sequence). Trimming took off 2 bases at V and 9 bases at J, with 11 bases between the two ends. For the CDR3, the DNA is TGTGCCAGTAGTATAAGGCCAGAGGGTGAGCAGTTCTTC. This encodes CASSIRPEGEQFF.

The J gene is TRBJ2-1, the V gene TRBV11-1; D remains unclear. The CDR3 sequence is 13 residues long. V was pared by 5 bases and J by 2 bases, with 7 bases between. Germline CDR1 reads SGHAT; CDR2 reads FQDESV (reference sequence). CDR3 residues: CASSVSAYNEQFF. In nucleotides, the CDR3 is TGTGCCAGCAGCGTCTCCGCCTACAATGAGCAGTTCTTC. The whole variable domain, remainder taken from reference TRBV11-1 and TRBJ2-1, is EAEVAQSPRYKITEKSQAVAFWCDPISGHATLYWYRQILGQGPELLVQFQDESVVDDSQLPKDRFSAERLKGVDSTLKIQPAELGDSAMYLCASSVSAYNEQFFGPGTRLTVL.

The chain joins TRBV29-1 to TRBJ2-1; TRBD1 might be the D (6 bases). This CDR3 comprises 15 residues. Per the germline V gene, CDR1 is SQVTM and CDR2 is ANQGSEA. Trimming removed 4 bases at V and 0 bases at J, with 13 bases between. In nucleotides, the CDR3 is TGCAGCGTTGTCAGGGGACGCAACTCCTACAATGAGCAGTTCTTC. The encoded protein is CSVVRGRNSYNEQFF.

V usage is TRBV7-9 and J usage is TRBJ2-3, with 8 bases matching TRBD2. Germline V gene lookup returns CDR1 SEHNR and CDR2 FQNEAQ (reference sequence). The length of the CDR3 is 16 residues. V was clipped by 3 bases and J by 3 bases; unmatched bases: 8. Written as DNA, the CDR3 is TGTGCCAGCAGCTTCACCGGGACTAGTTCAACAGATACGCAGTATTTT. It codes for CASSFTGTSSTDTQYF.

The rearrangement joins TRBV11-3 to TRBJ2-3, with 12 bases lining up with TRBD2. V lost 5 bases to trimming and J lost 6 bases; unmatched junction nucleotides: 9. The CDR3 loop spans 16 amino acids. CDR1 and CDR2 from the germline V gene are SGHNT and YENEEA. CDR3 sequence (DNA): TGTGCCAGCAGCAACAGACTAGCGGGAGTTCGGGATACGCAGTATTTT. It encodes CASSNRLAGVRDTQYF.

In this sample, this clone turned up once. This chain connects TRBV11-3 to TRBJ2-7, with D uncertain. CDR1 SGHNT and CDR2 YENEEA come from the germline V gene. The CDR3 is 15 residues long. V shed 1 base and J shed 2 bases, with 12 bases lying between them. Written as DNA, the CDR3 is TGTGCCAGCAGCTTAGGGGCAGCCCATACCTACGAGCAGTACTTC. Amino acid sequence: CASSLGAAHTYEQYF.

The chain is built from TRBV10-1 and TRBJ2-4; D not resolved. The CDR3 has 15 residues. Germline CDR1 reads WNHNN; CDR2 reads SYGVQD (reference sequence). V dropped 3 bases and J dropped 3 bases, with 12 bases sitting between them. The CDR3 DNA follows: TGCGCCAGCAGTGACTCTGTGTTCGGCAAAAACATTCAGTACTTC. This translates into CASSDSVFGKNIQYF.

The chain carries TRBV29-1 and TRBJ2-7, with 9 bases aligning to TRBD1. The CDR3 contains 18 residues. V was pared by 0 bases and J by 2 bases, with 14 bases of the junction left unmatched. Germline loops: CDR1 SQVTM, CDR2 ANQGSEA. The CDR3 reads CSVEDPEGGTGHPYEQYF. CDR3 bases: TGCAGCGTTGAAGATCCCGAGGGTGGGACAGGGCATCCCTACGAGCAGTACTTC.

CDR3 residues: CASSEPTSGRRADTQYF. As DNA, the CDR3 is TGTGCCAGCAGTGAGCCCACTAGCGGGAGGAGGGCAGATACGCAGTATTTT. The chain uses TRBV25-1 and TRBJ2-3; 12 positions match TRBD2. Per the germline V gene, CDR1 is MGHDK and CDR2 is SYGVNS. The J segment lost 4 bases and the V segment lost 3 bases, leaving 8 bases of the junction unmatched. This CDR3 comprises 17 residues.